This TCR beta chain is drawn from a study of T cells after yellow fever vaccination. From the 5' RACE reads, TCRdb called clonotypes with MiXCR, one entry per CDR3 protein. This table has some 320,000 distinct CDR3 sequences, 9.5% to 12% appearing once. Germline CDR1 and CDR2: MNHEY and SVGAGI. V lost 2 bases and J 2 bases, leaving 10 bases between the germline ends. The CDR3 runs to 15 residues. The chain has TRBV6-5 and TRBJ1-5; D gene uncertain. This material consisted of CD4+ T cells sorted from PBMCs, taken 45 days after the yellow fever booster vaccination. This receptor was obtained from a man aged 18-30 years who received the YFV17D yellow fever vaccine. This CDR3 reads CASSYDMTGNQPQHF. In nucleotides, the CDR3 is TGTGCCAGCAGTTACGACATGACCGGCAATCAGCCCCAGCATTTT.